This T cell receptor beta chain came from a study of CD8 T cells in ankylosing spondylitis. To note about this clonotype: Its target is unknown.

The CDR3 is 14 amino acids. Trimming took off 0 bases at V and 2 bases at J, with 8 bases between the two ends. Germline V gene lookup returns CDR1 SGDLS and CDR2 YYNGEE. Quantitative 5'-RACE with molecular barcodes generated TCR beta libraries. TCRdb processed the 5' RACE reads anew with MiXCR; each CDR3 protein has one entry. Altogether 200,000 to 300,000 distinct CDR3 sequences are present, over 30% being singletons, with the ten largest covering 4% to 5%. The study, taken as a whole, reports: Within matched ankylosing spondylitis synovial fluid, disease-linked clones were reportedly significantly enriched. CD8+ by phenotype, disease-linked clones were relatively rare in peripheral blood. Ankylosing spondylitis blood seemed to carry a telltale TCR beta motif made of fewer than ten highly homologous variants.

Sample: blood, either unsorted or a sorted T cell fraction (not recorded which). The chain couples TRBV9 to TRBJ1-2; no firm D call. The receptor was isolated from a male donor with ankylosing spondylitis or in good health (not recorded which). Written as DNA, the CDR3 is TGTGCCAGCAGCGTAGCGGCGGAGAACTATGGCTACACCTTC. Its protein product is CASSVAAENYGYTF.